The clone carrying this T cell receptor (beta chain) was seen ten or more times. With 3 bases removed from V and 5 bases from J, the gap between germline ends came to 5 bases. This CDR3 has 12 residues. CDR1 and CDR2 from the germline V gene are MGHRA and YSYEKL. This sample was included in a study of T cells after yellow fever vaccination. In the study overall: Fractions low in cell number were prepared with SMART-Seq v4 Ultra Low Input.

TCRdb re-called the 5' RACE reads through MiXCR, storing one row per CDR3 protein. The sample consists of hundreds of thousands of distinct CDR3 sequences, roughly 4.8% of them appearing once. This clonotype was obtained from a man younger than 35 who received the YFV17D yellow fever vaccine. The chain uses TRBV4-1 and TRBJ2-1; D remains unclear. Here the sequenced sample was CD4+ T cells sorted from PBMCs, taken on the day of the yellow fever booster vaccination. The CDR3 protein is CASSQAHNEQFF. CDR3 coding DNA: TGCGCCAGCAGCCAGGCCCACAATGAGCAGTTCTTC.